The present entry profiles one TCR beta chain with its context. Its antigen target is currently unknown. It has no much larger one-base neighbor in the sample; base qualities were not kept. This record belongs to a study of response to subunit inactivated influenza vaccine (dated by TCRdb to between 2017 and 2018). Background on the whole study: The study used deep quantitative T cell receptor repertoire profiling to track responses to a trivalent subunit inactivated influenza vaccine. The full study reports these points: It was suggested by the authors that each seasonal influenza vaccination may recruit only a limited number of new T cells.

The method was RT-PCR. Sequencing relied on an Illumina HiSeq 2500. In-frame beta chains were kept once TCRdb had trimmed the public reads at Q25 with fastp and called clones with MiXCR. One record per CDR3 amino acid sequence lists the most common genes and DNA. This sample lists over 750,000 distinct CDR3 sequences; about 20% were detected once. The top ten constitute about a tenth of the sample. The CDR3 holds 13 amino acids from the cysteine to the phenylalanine. Kept here is only the CDR3 DNA, which spans 39 bases and is read in frame from base 1. V and J are truncated by 4 bases and 0 bases respectively, leaving an intervening sequence of 9 bases. Taken from the germline V gene, the CDR1 and CDR2 loops are SQVTM and ANQGSEA.

This receptor was identified in a man aged 45 to 65 who received an inactivated influenza vaccine. Donor details come from another sample of the same person, matched by shared clones. The rearranged segments are TRBV29-1 and TRBJ1-2; too little of a D gene remains to name it. The sample consisted of PBMCs from blood, taken around 5 days after vaccination. The CDR3 is CSVALGSNYGYTF. The nucleotide sequence is TGCAGCGTTGCGCTCGGATCTAACTATGGCTACACCTTC.